The source of this TCR beta chain is a study of T-cell reconstitution after alpha-beta-depleted transplantation in children (dated by TCRdb to about 2016). Regarding the complete study: Using TCR repertoire profiling, the study followed T-cell immune reconstitution in a quantitative way in children after TCRalphabeta/CD19-depleted allogeneic hematopoietic cell transplantation.

This clonotype was recorded at least ten times. The clone's antigen remains unknown. The sample holds no much larger clone one base away, and base qualities are not on file. What the study reported, not specific to this receptor: About two months after transplant, the apparently early recovery of alphabetaT-cell counts reportedly depended on just several hundred clones that had expanded rapidly and came from non-depleted graft cells. In some patients, the high TCRbeta diversity seen at day 60 was put down to recipient T cells and intrathymic progenitors that had survived conditioning. Hyperexpanded clone frequencies declined over subsequent months; after one year, T-cell counts and TCRbeta diversity were mostly attributed to newly produced T cells.

Library creation used PCR. The listed sequencing device is Illumina HiSeq 2500. To normalize quantification of the TCRbeta repertoire, the TCR libraries were built with molecular barcoding that relied on unique molecular identifiers. TCRdb reanalyzed the raw reads on its own, using fastp at Q25 for trimming and MiXCR for clone calling, and kept in-frame beta chains. Rows matching on CDR3 protein sequence are summarized as one entry with the most common DNA and genes. The sample contains around 450,000 distinct CDR3 sequences, roughly 10% of them found a single time. Of the sample, approximately 2% falls within the top ten clones. Explained via the paper, the treatment or condition label denotes: allogeneic hematopoietic cell transplantation with graft depleted of TCRalphabeta T cells and CD19 B cells. The transplant recipients were children given TCRalphabeta/CD19-depleted allogeneic hematopoietic cell grafts.

Trimming takes 4 bases from V and 11 bases from J, and the germline ends sit 14 bases apart. CDR1 SQVTM and CDR2 ANQGSEA were looked up in the germline V gene. The CDR3 has 11 amino acids, counting the end cysteine and phenylalanine. The CDR3 DNA has 33 bases and is translated from base 1. The specimen comprised PBMCs, sampled before TCRalphabeta/CD19-depleted stem cell transplant. The clonotype originates from a child aged 2-15 years with inherited bone marrow failure, due to receive a stem cell transplant. The V and J genes are TRBV29-1 and TRBJ1-2; too little of a D gene remains to name it. The CDR3 reads as follows: CSVGSRSAYTF. The DNA sequence follows: TGCAGCGTTGGAAGCAGGAGTGCTTACACCTTC.